This TCR beta chain was identified in a study of cytomegalovirus exposure and HLA in healthy donors. PCR employed 60 Vbeta and 13 Jbeta primers. Data came from immunoSEQ multiplex PCR; TCRdb stores just in-frame clones and leaves some out. This sample has a few hundred thousand clones; around 80% occur once, and the top ten carry roughly 3.1%. Study-wide points: The study dropped some indistinguishable V segments, TRBV6-2 and TRBV6-3 among them. In an earlier analysis, most TCR beta V segments were productive about 87% or about 30% of the time. In vitro, a few CMV-associated chains proved specific for CMV antigens. What TCR beta sequences reportedly achieved was accurate prediction of HLA-A and HLA-B alleles in most subjects.

As regards this clone: The antigen remains undetermined.

Germline V lookup: CDR1 SGHDT, CDR2 YYEEEE. With 1 base removed from V and 6 bases from J, the gap between germline ends came to 13 bases. This CDR3 is built from 14 residues. The material sequenced was PBMCs. The chain couples TRBV5-6 to TRBJ1-2, with a weak D call TRBD1 (6 bases). The source is a man aged 30 to 39 in good health and CMV-seronegative. CDR3 sequence: CASSLKGGTHGYTF. In nucleotides, the CDR3 is TGTGCCAGCAGCTTGAAAGGGGGTACTCATGGCTACACCTTC.